This T cell receptor (beta chain) emerged from a study of control samples from healthy donors and cancer patients. The protocol was immunoSEQ multiplex PCR, while the TCRdb copy is restricted to in-frame clones and leaves out a portion. The sample has fewer than 200,000 clones; 90% are singletons. The V and J ends lost 10 bases and 0 bases respectively, with 19 bases between them. The CDR3 contains 16 residues. The germline CDR1 and CDR2 sequences are SGHRS and YFSETQ. The sequencing sample was made of blood. The rearrangement links TRBV5-1 to TRBJ2-2; D is possibly TRBD2 (5 bases). This clonotype was sampled from a woman in her fifties or sixties in good health. The CDR3 nucleotides read TGCGCCGGAGACTTGCTAGCCGAGACGAACACCGGGGAGCTGTTTTTT. Its protein product is CAGDLLAETNTGELFF.